The rows below give T cell receptor beta chains drawn from one sample of a study of a mutant IDH1 vaccine in newly diagnosed glioma. Method: immunoSEQ multiplex PCR; TCRdb's copy keeps in-frame clones and lacks some. The table shows about 56,000 clones, with around 83% occurring only once. Their recognized antigens are unknown. Sequenced here: PBMCs, sampled from a glioma patient whose treatment included an IDH1 peptide vaccine. The receptors come from a woman in her forties or fifties with glioma. CDR3s include the opening cysteine and the closing phenylalanine or tryptophan. The D gene is left open where the match is weak. Size tells how often a clone was seen (once, few, many) or the class of an expanded clone, and some rows leave it out.

clone_size | j_call | v_call | d_call | cdr3_aa | cdr3_nt
- | TRBJ2-2 | TRBV7-7 | TRBD2 | CASSLTSGGKTGELFF | TGTGCCAGCAGCTTAACTAGCGGGGGTAAAACCGGGGAGCTGTTTTTT
- | TRBJ2-7 | TRBV11-3 | - | CASSLEAGYEQYF | TGTGCCAGCAGCTTAGAGGCCGGGTACGAGCAGTACTTC
few | TRBJ1-1 | TRBV2 | - | CATTGNTEAFF | TGTGCCACCACAGGGAACACTGAAGCTTTCTTT
- | TRBJ1-4 | TRBV20-1 | - | CSAYEKLFF | TGCAGTGCTTATGAAAAACTGTTTTTT
- | TRBJ2-7 | TRBV5-4 | TRBD2 | CASSWTSGDYEQYF | TGTGCCAGCAGCTGGACTAGCGGGGACTACGAGCAGTACTTC
- | TRBJ1-2 | TRBV30 | - | CAWNRGGVVDGYTF | TGTGCCTGGAATAGGGGGGGCGTTGTGGATGGCTACACCTTC
- | TRBJ1-3 | TRBV28 | TRBD1 | CASKMGQGFNTIYF | TGTGCCAGCAAGATGGGACAGGGGTTCAACACCATATATTTT
- | TRBJ2-7 | TRBV19 | - | CASSVGSGREQYF | TGTGCCAGTAGTGTTGGGTCAGGGAGGGAGCAGTACTTC
- | TRBJ1-2 | TRBV6-5 | - | CASSHATTAF | TGTGCCAGCAGCCATGCTACAACAGCCTTC
- | TRBJ2-6 | TRBV19 | - | CASSIEGAGANVLTF | TGTGCCAGTAGTATAGAGGGGGCTGGGGCCAACGTCCTGACTTTC
- | TRBJ2-1 | TRBV4-3 | - | CASSQGPVPNEQFF | TGCGCCAGCAGCCAAGGGCCGGTTCCGAATGAGCAGTTCTTC
- | TRBJ2-7 | TRBV2 | - | CASSEEQGGDEQYF | TGTGCCAGCAGTGAAGAACAGGGAGGCGACGAGCAGTACTTC
- | TRBJ2-2 | TRBV9 | TRBD1 | CASSAGTVYTGELFF | TGTGCCAGCAGCGCCGGGACAGTCTACACCGGGGAGCTGTTTTTT
- | TRBJ2-7 | TRBV30 | TRBD1 | CAWGIGTGAYEQYF | TGTGCCTGGGGAATCGGGACAGGGGCCTACGAGCAGTACTTC
once | TRBJ1-6 | TRBV29-1 | TRBD1 | CSVRTGRDSPLHF | TGCAGCGTGCGGACAGGGCGGGATTCACCCCTCCACTTT
- | TRBJ1-4 | TRBV5-1 | - | CASTPGGKGQKLFF | TGCGCCAGCACCCCCGGAGGGAAGGGTCAAAAACTGTTTTTT
- | TRBJ2-5 | TRBV2 | - | CASSLGPQETQYF | TGTGCCAGCAGCTTGGGACCTCAAGAGACCCAGTACTTC
- | TRBJ2-1 | TRBV10-3 | - | CAISGRLGYNEQFF | TGTGCCATCAGTGGCAGACTAGGCTACAATGAGCAGTTCTTC
once | TRBJ1-2 | TRBV7-2 | - | CASSLARGIDGYTF | TGTGCCAGCAGCTTAGCGCGGGGGATCGATGGCTACACCTTC
- | TRBJ1-2 | TRBV19 | TRBD1 | CASRVQGAYGYTF | TGTGCCAGTAGGGTACAGGGGGCTTATGGCTACACCTTC
- | TRBJ1-5 | TRBV28 | TRBD1 | CASGTGGFGNQPQHF | TGTGCCAGCGGGACAGGAGGTTTTGGCAATCAGCCCCAGCATTTT
- | TRBJ1-5 | TRBV19 | - | CASSYSGGNQPQHF | TGTGCCAGTAGTTACTCAGGGGGCAATCAGCCCCAGCATTTT
- | TRBJ1-6 | TRBV4-1 | - | CASKPRIRGNSPLHF | TGCGCCAGCAAGCCAAGAATAAGAGGCAATTCACCCCTCCACTTT
- | TRBJ2-1 | TRBV2 | - | CASSASGGRYNEQFF | TGTGCCAGCAGTGCCTCGGGGGGCCGGTACAATGAGCAGTTCTTC
- | TRBJ2-3 | TRBV6-6 | - | CASRLTDTQYF | TGTGCCAGCAGGCTAACAGATACGCAGTATTTT
- | TRBJ1-4 | TRBV10-2 | TRBD1 | CASSRDRVYRSEKLFF | TGCGCCAGCAGTCGGGACAGGGTCTACCGTAGTGAAAAACTGTTTTTT
- | TRBJ1-1 | TRBV4-1 | - | CASSQGSGMNTEAFF | TGCGCCAGCAGCCAAGGCTCAGGGATGAACACTGAAGCTTTCTTT
- | TRBJ1-2 | TRBV19 | TRBD1 | CASQRDRGLYGYTF | TGTGCCAGCCAACGGGACAGGGGGCTCTATGGCTACACCTTC
once | TRBJ1-6 | TRBV5-8 | - | CASSLGGTVDSPLHF | TGTGCCAGCAGCTTGGGTGGGACGGTTGATTCACCCCTCCACTTT
- | TRBJ1-4 | TRBV6-1 | - | CASSPHRDEKLFF | TGTGCCAGCAGTCCACACAGGGATGAAAAACTGTTTTTT
- | TRBJ1-3 | TRBV10-3 | TRBD1 | CAISRGPGNTIYF | TGTGCCATCAGTAGGGGGCCGGGAAACACCATATATTTT
- | TRBJ1-4 | TRBV5-1 | - | CATRQAMSNEKLFF | TGCGCCACCCGACAGGCAATGTCTAATGAAAAACTGTTTTTT
- | TRBJ1-6 | TRBV10-1 | - | CASHGQPREPLHF | TGCGCCAGCCATGGGCAGCCGCGGGAACCCCTCCACTTT
- | TRBJ1-1 | TRBV27 | TRBD1 | CASNTRGNGNTEAFF | TGTGCCAGCAATACCAGGGGGAACGGGAACACTGAAGCTTTCTTT
- | TRBJ1-2 | TRBV6-5 | TRBD1 | CASSSDREFYGYTF | TGTGCCAGCAGTTCGGACAGGGAATTCTATGGCTACACCTTC
- | TRBJ2-3 | TRBV6-1 | - | CASSEPWDRLSDTQYF | TGTGCCAGCAGTGAACCCTGGGATCGACTATCAGATACGCAGTATTTT
- | TRBJ1-2 | TRBV21-1 | - | CASTKGGRENNYGYTF | TGTGCCAGCACCAAAGGGGGCCGGGAGAATAACTATGGCTACACCTTC
once | TRBJ2-2 | TRBV6-1 | TRBD2 | CATRITSDTGELFF | TGTGCCACCCGTATAACTAGCGACACCGGGGAGCTGTTTTTT
- | TRBJ2-7 | TRBV7-2 | - | CASSLGPGSVDEQYF | TGTGCCAGCAGCTTAGGACCGGGCTCGGTCGACGAGCAGTACTTC
- | TRBJ1-3 | TRBV6-1 | - | CAHGPDHSGNTIYF | TGTGCCCACGGACCCGACCACTCTGGAAACACCATATATTTT
- | TRBJ1-4 | TRBV4-1 | TRBD1 | CASSVQGAANEKLFF | TGCGCCAGCAGCGTTCAGGGGGCGGCTAATGAAAAACTGTTTTTT
- | TRBJ1-1 | TRBV9 | TRBD1 | CASSPRTGLVGTEAFF | TGTGCCAGCAGCCCAAGGACAGGGTTAGTGGGGACTGAAGCTTTCTTT
- | TRBJ2-7 | TRBV11-3 | TRBD2 | CASSPGTSGDEQYF | TGTGCCAGCAGCCCCGGGACTAGCGGGGACGAGCAGTACTTC
- | TRBJ2-3 | TRBV5-1 | TRBD2 | CASLLTSPDRDTQYF | TGCGCCAGTTTACTGACTAGCCCAGACAGAGATACGCAGTATTTT
- | TRBJ1-3 | TRBV2 | - | CASSGIQSEFSGNTIYF | TGTGCCAGCAGTGGAATACAGAGCGAATTCTCTGGAAACACCATATATTTT
- | TRBJ1-1 | TRBV9 | - | CASSVGAWGTEAFF | TGTGCCAGCAGCGTAGGGGCTTGGGGAACTGAAGCTTTCTTT
- | TRBJ1-6 | TRBV21-1 | - | CASSKERRSSYNSPLHF | TGTGCCAGCAGCAAAGAGCGGAGGAGCTCCTATAATTCACCCCTCCACTTT
- | TRBJ1-1 | TRBV5-6 | - | CASSLAQGGTEAFF | TGTGCCAGCAGCTTAGCCCAGGGAGGAACTGAAGCTTTCTTT
- | TRBJ1-2 | TRBV27 | TRBD1 | CASSPRQGAPGGYTF | TGTGCCAGCAGTCCGAGACAGGGGGCGCCCGGTGGCTACACCTTC
- | TRBJ2-5 | TRBV6-4 | - | CASSSGPQETQYF | TGTGCCAGCAGTTCAGGGCCGCAAGAGACCCAGTACTTC
- | TRBJ2-2 | TRBV28 | - | CASRGTIAPNTGELFF | TGTGCCAGCAGGGGGACCATCGCACCGAACACCGGGGAGCTGTTTTTT
- | TRBJ2-7 | TRBV28 | TRBD1 | CASLSPGGRSYEQYF | TGTGCCAGTTTATCACCAGGGGGCAGGTCCTACGAGCAGTACTTC
- | TRBJ2-7 | TRBV15 | - | CATSRDAGGPYEQYF | TGTGCCACCAGCAGAGACGCGGGCGGACCCTACGAGCAGTACTTC
- | TRBJ1-2 | TRBV5-4 | - | CASSLEFRNYGYTF | TGTGCCAGCAGCTTGGAATTCAGGAACTATGGCTACACCTTC
- | TRBJ1-2 | TRBV10-3 | TRBD1 | CAISEAGQTNYGYTF | TGTGCCATCAGTGAGGCGGGACAGACAAACTATGGCTACACCTTC
- | TRBJ2-7 | TRBV9 | TRBD1 | CASSAGSTGQNEQYF | TGTGCCAGCAGCGCAGGATCGACAGGGCAAAACGAGCAGTACTTC